A selection of T cell receptor beta chains follows, all from one sample in a study of T cell repertoires in cytomegalovirus infection. What these receptors recognize is not known. TCRdb used MiXCR to reprocess the reads, holding one entry per CDR3 protein. The table lists about 770,000 distinct CDR3 sequences, 29% of them singletons. The sequencing here drew on cultured CD8+ T cells from PBMCs, taken from culture after CMV antigen stimulation. Receptors originate from a human donor in good health (CMV status not recorded). Some clones in this sample may be carry-over from other donors' samples. Both conserved end residues are part of each CDR3. A D gene is named only where the DNA matches it firmly. Rows may omit the clone size; those that give it use once, few, many or a size class.

cdr3_length j_call d_call v_call clone_size cdr3_aa cdr3_nt
14 TRBJ1-1 - TRBV6-5 - CASAIAGAGTEAFF TGTGCCAGCGCTATCGCCGGGGCGGGCACTGAAGCTTTCTTT
13 TRBJ1-2 - TRBV15 - CATGPGQGYGYTF TGTGCCACCGGACCGGGACAAGGCTATGGCTACACCTTC
14 TRBJ1-2 - TRBV7-2 many CASSLNGFNYGYTF TGTGCCAGCAGCTTAAATGGCTTTAACTATGGCTACACCTTC
13 TRBJ2-1 TRBD2 TRBV29-1 - CSVAGGSYNEQFF TGCAGCGTTGCGGGGGGGAGCTACAATGAGCAGTTCTTC
15 TRBJ2-1 TRBD2 TRBV10-3 - CAIRMTSGEYNEQFF TGTGCCATCAGGATGACTAGCGGGGAGTACAATGAGCAGTTCTTC
13 TRBJ1-5 - TRBV19 - CASSIWTMENQHF TGTGCCAGTAGTATCTGGACAATGGAGAACCAGCATTTT
13 TRBJ1-2 - TRBV12-3/TRBV12-4 - CASRQTENYGYTF TGTGCCAGCAGGCAAACAGAGAACTATGGCTACACCTTC
12 TRBJ1-2 - TRBV28 - CASSPDKGGYTF TGTGCCAGCAGTCCGGACAAGGGCGGCTACACCTTC
14 TRBJ1-4 - TRBV7-2 many CASSLEGYNEKLFF TGTGCCAGCAGCTTAGAAGGGTATAATGAAAAACTGTTTTTT
15 TRBJ2-3 TRBD1 TRBV12-3/TRBV12-4 once CASSFADRGTDTQYF TGTGCCAGCAGTTTTGCGGACAGGGGCACAGATACGCAGTATTTT
14 TRBJ1-5 - TRBV12-5 - CASGLPGMNQPQHF TGTGCTAGTGGTTTGCCAGGGATGAATCAGCCCCAGCATTTT
15 TRBJ1-2 - TRBV6-1 few CASSEFWGINYGYTF TGTGCCAGCAGTGAATTCTGGGGGATTAACTATGGCTACACCTTC
16 TRBJ1-1 - TRBV5-4 - CASSLARELWNTEAFF TGTGCCAGCAGCTTGGCAAGGGAATTGTGGAACACTGAAGCTTTCTTT
14 TRBJ1-2 TRBD1 TRBV9 - CASSGGQRLYGYTF TGTGCCAGCAGCGGGGGACAGCGCCTCTATGGCTACACCTTC
15 TRBJ2-3 TRBD2 TRBV7-3 many CASSSSSGGVDTQYF TGTGCCAGCAGCTCTTCTAGCGGGGGGGTAGATACGCAGTATTTT
13 TRBJ1-1 - TRBV29-1 - CSVDRDSNTEAFF TGCAGCGTTGATAGGGACTCGAACACTGAAGCTTTCTTT
15 TRBJ1-1 - TRBV7-9 - CASSLVETYYTEAFF TGTGCCAGCAGCTTAGTGGAGACATACTACACTGAAGCTTTCTTT
10 TRBJ2-1 - TRBV20-1 - CSAPDNVQFF TGCAGTGCTCCAGATAATGTGCAGTTCTTC
15 TRBJ1-2 - TRBV5-6 - CASTYFEEFLEGYTF TGTGCCAGCACCTACTTCGAAGAGTTTTTAGAGGGCTACACCTTC
19 TRBJ2-7 TRBD1 TRBV4-1 - CASSQDKRLGRDRDYEQYF TGCGCCAGCAGCCAAGATAAAAGATTGGGGAGGGACAGGGACTACGAGCAGTACTTC
13 TRBJ2-5 - TRBV27 few CASSFTGEETQYF TGTGCCAGCAGTTTCACCGGGGAAGAGACCCAGTACTTC
12 TRBJ1-2 - TRBV6-5 many CANFWPRSGYTF -
14 TRBJ1-1 - TRBV7-2 - CASSFGGGATEAFF TGTGCCAGCAGCTTTGGGGGAGGGGCCACTGAAGCTTTCTTT
13 TRBJ1-1 - TRBV6-5 few CASSYSARTEAFF TGTGCCAGCAGTTACTCGGCGAGGACTGAAGCTTTCTTT
12 TRBJ1-1 - TRBV2 - CASSDWGLEAFF TGTGCCAGCAGTGACTGGGGTCTTGAAGCTTTCTTT
14 TRBJ2-1 - TRBV7-9 - CASSLAGEHNEQFF TGTGCCAGCAGCTTAGCTGGGGAGCACAATGAGCAGTTCTTC
14 TRBJ2-7 TRBD1 TRBV20-1 - CSARGRDRAYEQYF TGCAGTGCTAGGGGCCGGGACAGAGCCTACGAGCAGTACTTC
14 TRBJ1-2 - TRBV6-4 - CASSDRAGDYGYTF TGTGCCAGCAGTGACAGGGCAGGGGACTATGGCTACACCTTC
15 TRBJ1-3 - TRBV5-1 few CASSLLRAEGNTIYF TGCGCCAGCAGCTTGCTCAGGGCTGAAGGAAACACCATATATTTT
14 TRBJ1-1 - TRBV28 - CASSSFDDNTEAFF TGTGCCAGCAGTTCTTTTGACGATAACACTGAAGCTTTCTTT
16 TRBJ1-4 - TRBV7-8 many CASSLEQSGADEKLFF TGTGCCAGCAGCTTAGAGCAGTCAGGGGCGGATGAAAAACTGTTTTTT
16 TRBJ2-5 - TRBV10-2 - CASTISLMKGQETQYF TGCGCCAGCACAATATCGCTTATGAAAGGCCAAGAGACCCAGTACTTC
15 TRBJ2-7 - TRBV6-6 few CASSYSAAGAYEQYF TGTGCCAGCAGTTACTCGGCGGCAGGGGCGTACGAGCAGTACTTC
19 TRBJ2-3 - TRBV6-6 - CASSYGSPGARPSSDTQYF TGTGCCAGCAGTTACGGTTCTCCAGGGGCGAGACCCAGCAGCGATACGCAGTATTTT
14 TRBJ2-4 - TRBV10-1 few CASSNTLAKNIQYF TGCGCCAGCAGTAATACATTAGCCAAAAACATTCAGTACTTC
15 TRBJ2-7 TRBD1 TRBV20-1 few CSATNLGQPSYEQYF TGCAGTGCTACAAACCTGGGACAGCCCTCCTACGAGCAGTACTTC
16 TRBJ2-7 TRBD2 TRBV6-6 few CASSYPGLAGTYEQYF TGTGCCAGCAGTTACCCGGGACTAGCGGGCACCTACGAGCAGTACTTC
12 TRBJ2-1 TRBD1 TRBV28 - CASSRQGLALFF TGTGCCAGCAGCAGACAGGGTCTCGCTTTGTTCTTC
12 TRBJ2-4 - TRBV7-6 few CASSLGSDIQYF TGTGCCAGCAGCTTAGGCAGCGACATTCAGTACTTC
15 TRBJ1-5 - TRBV7-9 - CASSLEGTSDQPQHF TGTGCCAGCAGCTTAGAGGGAACAAGCGATCAGCCCCAGCATTTT
17 TRBJ1-1 TRBD1 TRBV4-1 few CASSQDLRGQVNTEAFF TGCGCCAGCAGCCAAGATTTGCGGGGACAGGTGAACACTGAAGCTTTCTTT
17 TRBJ2-7 - TRBV14 few CASSQVAGQFGSYEQYF TGTGCCAGCAGCCAGGTAGCGGGACAGTTTGGCTCCTACGAGCAGTACTTC
16 TRBJ2-1 - TRBV5-5 few CASIPTRDTSRNEQFF TGTGCCAGCATCCCAACCCGGGACACTTCCCGCAATGAGCAGTTCTTC
14 TRBJ2-3 TRBD1 TRBV5-6 - CASSSGQEKDTQYF TGTGCCAGCAGCTCCGGACAGGAAAAGGATACGCAGTATTTT
15 TRBJ1-2 TRBD1 TRBV20-1 few CSAPGGQGADYGYTF TGCAGTGCTCCCGGGGGACAGGGGGCGGACTATGGCTACACCTTC
17 TRBJ1-6 - TRBV6-1 - CASSVTGQSSYNSPLHF TGTGCCAGCAGTGTCACAGGTCAGAGCTCCTATAATTCACCCCTCCACTTT
15 TRBJ2-2 - TRBV9 - CASSVVWQNTGELFF TGTGCCAGCAGCGTAGTATGGCAAAACACCGGGGAGCTGTTTTTT
18 TRBJ1-6 - TRBV4-2 - CASSLTRGGRTGNSPHHF TGTGCCAGCAGCCTGACCCGGGGTGGGCGAACTGGGAATTCACCCCACCACTTT
16 TRBJ2-1 TRBD2 TRBV9 - CASSAALAGGHNEQFF TGTGCCAGCAGCGCCGCCCTAGCGGGGGGGCATAATGAGCAGTTCTTC
15 TRBJ1-5 - TRBV7-9 many CASSLDWESGQPQHF TGTGCCAGCAGCTTAGATTGGGAAAGTGGTCAGCCCCAGCATTTT
11 TRBJ1-2 - TRBV6-6 few CASSYSIVGTF TGTGCCAGCAGTTACTCGATTGTAGGAACCTTC